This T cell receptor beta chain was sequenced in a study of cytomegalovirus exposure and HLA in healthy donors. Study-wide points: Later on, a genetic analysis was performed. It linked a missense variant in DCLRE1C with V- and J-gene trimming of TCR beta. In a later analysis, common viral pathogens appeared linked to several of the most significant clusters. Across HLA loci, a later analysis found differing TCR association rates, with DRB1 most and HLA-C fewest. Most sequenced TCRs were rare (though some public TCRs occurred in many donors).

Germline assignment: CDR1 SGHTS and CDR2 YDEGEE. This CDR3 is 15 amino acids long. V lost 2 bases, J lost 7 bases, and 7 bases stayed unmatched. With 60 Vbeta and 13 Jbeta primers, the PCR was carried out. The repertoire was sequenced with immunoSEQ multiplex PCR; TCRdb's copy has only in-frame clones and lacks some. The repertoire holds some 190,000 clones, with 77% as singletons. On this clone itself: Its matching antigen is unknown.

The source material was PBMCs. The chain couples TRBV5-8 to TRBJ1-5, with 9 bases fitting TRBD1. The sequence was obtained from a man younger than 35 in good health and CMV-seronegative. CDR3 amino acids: CASSLGTGFSQPQHF. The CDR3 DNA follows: TGTGCCAGCAGCTTAGGGACAGGGTTCTCGCAGCCCCAGCATTTT.